This T cell receptor beta chain was found in a study of CD8+ T cells in alopecia areata. Deletions cut 0 bases from V and 6 bases from J, with 9 bases between. The CDR3 is 13 residues long. Germline V gene sequence: CDR1 MNHEY, CDR2 SVGAGI. Extraction of RNA preceded its reverse transcription into cDNA, which served as the sequencing template. Using immunoSEQ multiplex PCR, the repertoire was profiled, and TCRdb retains in-frame clones only, with some absent. The sample records approximately 180,000 clones, just over 65% being singletons. This receptor was identified in a human donor with alopecia areata. The V call is TRBV6-5, the J call TRBJ2-7; maybe TRBD1 (5 bases). Sequences were derived from CD8+ T cells sorted from blood, sampled at week 0. CDR3: CASSYSSGLEQYF. The CDR3 DNA sequence: TGTGCCAGCAGTTACTCTTCAGGGCTCGAGCAGTACTTC.